This entry describes one T cell receptor beta chain. The antigen is unknown. This sample is part of a study of OX40 agonist ivuxolimab in advanced cancers. Study context: Participants averaged 60 years of age (range about 23 to 79) and were around 80% male.

Study-wide results and caveats: Low normalized T-cell clonal expansion was additionally recorded for some nonresponders.

The assay was immunoSEQ multiplex PCR, and TCRdb's table has in-frame clones only and misses some. Of about 18,000 clones in the sample, approximately 84% were seen once. Blood was sampled at baseline, cycle 4 day 1, and cycle 7 day 1. The TCR originated in an adult with an advanced solid tumor such as melanoma, head and neck, liver or kidney cancer. The sample in question was CD4+ or CD8+ T cells sorted from blood, obtained in a trial of the OX40 agonist ivuxolimab.

CDR3 protein: CASSPRGFVSQPQHF. For the CDR3, the DNA is TGTGCCAGTAGTCCCCGGGGGTTCGTGAGTCAGCCCCAGCATTTT. The chain is built from TRBV19 and TRBJ1-5; D possibly corresponds to TRBD1 (5 bases). V gave up 5 bases and J gave up 6 bases, with 17 bases separating them. From germline, CDR1 is LNHDA and CDR2 SQIVND (reference sequence). CDR3 size: 15 residues.